This TCR beta chain was identified in a study of PD-1 blockade in mismatch repair-deficient tumors. Study context: Patients had approximately 13 mismatch repair-deficient cancer types, all previously treated and progressing.

The ends were cut back, 2 bases at V and 0 bases at J, with 11 bases in the middle. CDR1 is LNHDA and CDR2 is SQIVND in the germline V gene (reference sequence). The CDR3 consists of 16 residues. The method was immunoSEQ multiplex PCR; TCRdb's version includes in-frame clones alone and lacks a portion of them. The table has roughly 84,000 clones, roughly 80% seen once. The source material was peripheral blood, sampled 12 weeks after starting pembrolizumab. The TCR comes from an adult with mismatch repair-deficient cancer. The V call is TRBV19, the J call TRBJ2-1, with no clear D. The CDR3 loop is CASSIQASSSYNEQFF. The CDR3 DNA is TGTGCCAGTAGTATACAGGCTTCGAGCTCCTACAATGAGCAGTTCTTC.